Listed below are T cell receptor beta chains from one sample, sequenced in a study of cytotoxic CD8 clonotypes in ibrutinib-treated CLL. Measured with immunoSEQ multiplex PCR; TCRdb has only the in-frame clones, and not every one. The data hold roughly 300,000 clones, with approximately 79% observed a single time. Sequencing was performed on PBMCs, taken at disease progression, from a patient treated with ibrutinib. Receptors originate from a human donor with chronic lymphocytic leukemia. Each CDR3 is given with its conserved first and last residue. The order of the fields is D gene, clone size, J gene, V gene, CDR3 DNA, CDR3 protein. The D gene is left open where the match is weak. Expanded clones are given a class, and other clones once, few, many or no size at all.

d_call: NA
clone_size: NA
j_call: TRBJ1-2
v_call: TRBV18
cdr3_nt: TGTGCCAGCTCACCAGGAGTGGGTGACTATGGCTACACCTTC
cdr3_aa: CASSPGVGDYGYTF

d_call: TRBD2
clone_size: NA
j_call: TRBJ2-3
v_call: TRBV2
cdr3_nt: TGTGCCACAGGGGAGACTAGCGGCAGCACAGATACGCAGTATTTT
cdr3_aa: CATGETSGSTDTQYF

d_call: NA
clone_size: NA
j_call: TRBJ1-1
v_call: TRBV27
cdr3_nt: TGTGCCAGCAGTCCACCCCCGGGTCTCAGACACCCCACTGAAGCTTTCTTT
cdr3_aa: CASSPPPGLRHPTEAFF

d_call: NA
clone_size: NA
j_call: TRBJ1-1
v_call: TRBV5-1
cdr3_nt: TGCGCCAGCAGCTTACTGAACACTGAAGCTTTCTTT
cdr3_aa: CASSLLNTEAFF

d_call: NA
clone_size: NA
j_call: TRBJ2-3
v_call: TRBV28
cdr3_nt: TGTGCCAGCACCGGGTCGGACAGAAGTTTTTACACAGATACGCAGTATTTT
cdr3_aa: CASTGSDRSFYTDTQYF

d_call: NA
clone_size: NA
j_call: TRBJ2-7
v_call: TRBV7-9
cdr3_nt: TGTGCCAGCAGCTTAGTGTCGTTTCGAGCAGCGAACGAGCAGTACTTC
cdr3_aa: CASSLVSFRAANEQYF

d_call: NA
clone_size: NA
j_call: TRBJ1-2
v_call: TRBV4-2
cdr3_nt: TGTGCCAGCAGCCAAGACCTGGGAAGTGATGGCTACACCTTC
cdr3_aa: CASSQDLGSDGYTF

d_call: TRBD1
clone_size: NA
j_call: TRBJ1-2
v_call: TRBV15
cdr3_nt: TGTGCCACCAGCTGGACAGGGGCGCGTCCCGTCAATAGCTACACCTTC
cdr3_aa: CATSWTGARPVNSYTF

d_call: TRBD1
clone_size: NA
j_call: TRBJ2-3
v_call: TRBV5-5
cdr3_nt: TGTGCCAGCAGCTGGGGACAGGCAACAGATACGCAGTATTTT
cdr3_aa: CASSWGQATDTQYF

d_call: NA
clone_size: NA
j_call: TRBJ2-5
v_call: TRBV28
cdr3_nt: TGTGCCAGCAGCCCCCGAAGAGAGACCCAGTACTTC
cdr3_aa: CASSPRRETQYF

d_call: TRBD2
clone_size: NA
j_call: TRBJ2-2
v_call: TRBV9
cdr3_nt: TGTGCCAGCTCTTGGACTAGCGGGACCGGGGAGCTGTTTTTT
cdr3_aa: CASSWTSGTGELFF

d_call: NA
clone_size: NA
j_call: TRBJ2-4
v_call: TRBV9
cdr3_nt: TGTGCCAGCAGCCCGCGGTACGGGAGTGGGGGCCTAGCCAAAAACATTCAGTACTTC
cdr3_aa: CASSPRYGSGGLAKNIQYF

d_call: TRBD2
clone_size: NA
j_call: TRBJ2-3
v_call: TRBV5-1
cdr3_nt: TGCGCCAGCAGCTTGGCGGCGGGGGGCGATACGCAGTATTTT
cdr3_aa: CASSLAAGGDTQYF

d_call: TRBD1
clone_size: NA
j_call: TRBJ2-5
v_call: TRBV5-4
cdr3_nt: TGTGCCAGCAGCCACAGGGGCTTGGAGACCCAGTACTTC
cdr3_aa: CASSHRGLETQYF

d_call: NA
clone_size: NA
j_call: TRBJ2-3
v_call: TRBV28
cdr3_nt: TGTGCCAGCAGTTTATATCAGGGTCCGGATACGCAGTATTTT
cdr3_aa: CASSLYQGPDTQYF

d_call: NA
clone_size: NA
j_call: TRBJ2-3
v_call: TRBV9
cdr3_nt: TGTGCCAGCAGCCAGGGGGGGAGTGCGCTAGATACGCAGTATTTT
cdr3_aa: CASSQGGSALDTQYF

d_call: NA
clone_size: once
j_call: TRBJ2-1
v_call: TRBV20-1
cdr3_nt: TGCAGTGCTAGAAACAGGTATGAGCAGTTCTTC
cdr3_aa: CSARNRYEQFF

d_call: TRBD2
clone_size: NA
j_call: TRBJ2-1
v_call: TRBV29-1
cdr3_nt: TGCAGCGTTGAAGCGAGCGGGGGGCCTTACAATGAGCAGTTCTTC
cdr3_aa: CSVEASGGPYNEQFF

d_call: NA
clone_size: NA
j_call: TRBJ2-2
v_call: TRBV27
cdr3_nt: TGTGCCAGCAGGGAGTACGGACACCTTACCGGGGAGCTGTTTTTT
cdr3_aa: CASREYGHLTGELFF

d_call: NA
clone_size: NA
j_call: TRBJ2-3
v_call: TRBV25-1
cdr3_nt: TGTGCCACCTCAGGGACTCACCGCACAGATACGCAGTATTTT
cdr3_aa: CATSGTHRTDTQYF

d_call: NA
clone_size: NA
j_call: TRBJ2-3
v_call: TRBV29-1
cdr3_nt: TGCAGCGTTGGGCAGAGCACAGATACGCAGTATTTT
cdr3_aa: CSVGQSTDTQYF

d_call: TRBD2
clone_size: NA
j_call: TRBJ2-3
v_call: TRBV15
cdr3_nt: TGTGCCACCAGCGACCCTAGCGGGACCAGCACAGATACGCAGTATTTT
cdr3_aa: CATSDPSGTSTDTQYF

d_call: TRBD1
clone_size: NA
j_call: TRBJ2-7
v_call: TRBV11-2
cdr3_nt: TGTGCCAGCAGCCTACAGGGGGCGGGCGAGCAGTACTTC
cdr3_aa: CASSLQGAGEQYF

d_call: NA
clone_size: few
j_call: TRBJ2-1
v_call: TRBV9
cdr3_nt: TGTGCCAGCAGCGTAGAACCAGGGAGCTCCTACAATGAGCAGTTCTTC
cdr3_aa: CASSVEPGSSYNEQFF

d_call: NA
clone_size: once
j_call: TRBJ2-2
v_call: TRBV13
cdr3_nt: TGTGCCAGCAGCCCGTCCCGGAAGTGGAACACCGGGGAGCTGTTTTTT
cdr3_aa: CASSPSRKWNTGELFF

d_call: NA
clone_size: NA
j_call: TRBJ2-3
v_call: TRBV14
cdr3_nt: TGTGCCAGCAGCCAGAAAGGACTCATGGGAGGCACAGATACGCAGTATTTT
cdr3_aa: CASSQKGLMGGTDTQYF

d_call: TRBD2
clone_size: NA
j_call: TRBJ2-5
v_call: TRBV5-1
cdr3_nt: TGCGCCAGCAGCGGGAGGGGTAGCGATCAAGAGACCCAGTACTTC
cdr3_aa: CASSGRGSDQETQYF

d_call: NA
clone_size: NA
j_call: TRBJ1-2
v_call: TRBV29-1
cdr3_nt: TGCAGCGCCGGGACCCCCTATGGCTACACCTTC
cdr3_aa: CSAGTPYGYTF

d_call: NA
clone_size: NA
j_call: TRBJ1-2
v_call: TRBV11-2
cdr3_nt: TGTGCCAGCAGCCCCTTATTTGACTATGGCTACACCTTC
cdr3_aa: CASSPLFDYGYTF

d_call: TRBD1
clone_size: NA
j_call: TRBJ1-6
v_call: TRBV4-1
cdr3_nt: TGCGCCAGCAGAGGACAGGCCGTAGCGTCACCCCTCCACTTT
cdr3_aa: CASRGQAVASPLHF

d_call: TRBD2
clone_size: NA
j_call: TRBJ2-1
v_call: TRBV2
cdr3_nt: TGTGCCAGCAGCCTACCGGGACTAGCGGACAATGAGCAGTTCTTC
cdr3_aa: CASSLPGLADNEQFF

d_call: NA
clone_size: NA
j_call: TRBJ2-1
v_call: TRBV7-9
cdr3_nt: TGTGCCAGCAGCTTAAGTCTCGGACCGAGCTCCTACAATGAGCAGTTCTTC
cdr3_aa: CASSLSLGPSSYNEQFF

d_call: NA
clone_size: NA
j_call: TRBJ2-3
v_call: TRBV7-8
cdr3_nt: TGTGCCAGCAGCCCCCAAAGGGGGGTAGCAGATACGCAGTATTTT
cdr3_aa: CASSPQRGVADTQYF

d_call: NA
clone_size: NA
j_call: TRBJ1-1
v_call: TRBV6-5
cdr3_nt: TGTGCCAGCAGCTCGACAGGAAATGAAGCTTTCTTT
cdr3_aa: CASSSTGNEAFF

d_call: TRBD1
clone_size: NA
j_call: TRBJ2-7
v_call: TRBV18
cdr3_nt: TGTGCCAGCTCATTCACAGGGGGCGAGGACGAGCAGTACTTC
cdr3_aa: CASSFTGGEDEQYF